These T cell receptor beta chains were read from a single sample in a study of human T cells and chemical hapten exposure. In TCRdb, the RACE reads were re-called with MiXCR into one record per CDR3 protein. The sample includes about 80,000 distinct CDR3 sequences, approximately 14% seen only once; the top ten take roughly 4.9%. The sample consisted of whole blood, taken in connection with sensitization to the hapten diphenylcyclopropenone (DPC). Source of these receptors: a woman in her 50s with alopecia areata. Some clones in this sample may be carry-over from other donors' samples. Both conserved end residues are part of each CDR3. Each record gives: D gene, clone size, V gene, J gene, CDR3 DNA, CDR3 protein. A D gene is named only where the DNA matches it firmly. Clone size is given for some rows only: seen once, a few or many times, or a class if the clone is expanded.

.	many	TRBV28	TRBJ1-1	TGTGCCAGCAGACGGGTCGAGAGAAGTGAAGCTTTCTTT	CASRRVERSEAFF
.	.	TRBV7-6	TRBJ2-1	TGTGCCAGCAGCTTAGACGCGGTAGATGAGCAGTTCTTC	CASSLDAVDEQFF
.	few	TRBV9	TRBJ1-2	TGTGCCAGCAGCCCCGGGTACGGTGCGGCTGGCTACACCTTC	CASSPGYGAAGYTF
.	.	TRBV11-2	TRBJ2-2	TGTGCCAGCAGCTTAGATGGGAGCGCCGGGGAGCTGTTTTTT	CASSLDGSAGELFF
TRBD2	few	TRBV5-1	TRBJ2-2	TGCGCCAGCAGCGGCGGCCTAGCGGGACAAAACACCGGGGAGCTGTTTTTT	CASSGGLAGQNTGELFF
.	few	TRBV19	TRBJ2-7	TGTGCCAGTAGTGCGGCGACGGCCGGGGAAGAAGAGCAGTACTTC	CASSAATAGEEEQYF
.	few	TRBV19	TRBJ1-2	TGTGCCAGTAGTCCATCAGCGGACGGCGACTATGGCTACACCTTC	CASSPSADGDYGYTF
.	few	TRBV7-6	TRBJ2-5	TGTGCCAGCAGCTTAGTTCCGGGAGAGGCCCAAGAGACCCAGTACTTC	CASSLVPGEAQETQYF
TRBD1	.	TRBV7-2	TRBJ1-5	TGTGCCAGCAGCTTAATCAGGGGGGATCAGCCCCAGCATTTT	CASSLIRGDQPQHF
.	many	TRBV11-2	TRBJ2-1	TGTGCCAGCAGCTTACAGGGGCGTCGGAATGAGCAGTTCTTC	CASSLQGRRNEQFF
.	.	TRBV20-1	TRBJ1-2	TGCAGTGCTTCAGGAGGGCAGTCTACTAACTATGGCTACACCTTC	CSASGGQSTNYGYTF
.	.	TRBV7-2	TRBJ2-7	TGTGCCAGCAGCTTAGTTGGGACGGGCGCCGTCGGCTACGAGCAGTACTTC	CASSLVGTGAVGYEQYF
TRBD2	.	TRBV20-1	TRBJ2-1	TGCAGTGCTAGAGAAGGGACTAGCGGGGCGTACAATGAGCAGTTCTTC	CSAREGTSGAYNEQFF
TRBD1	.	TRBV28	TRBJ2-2	TGTGCCAGCAGCTTACCCGGACAGGGTGTCCTCACCGGGGAGCTGTTTTTT	CASSLPGQGVLTGELFF
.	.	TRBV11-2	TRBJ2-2	TGTGCCAGCACCCTAACACAAATCATTGCCGGGGAGCTGTTTTTT	CASTLTQIIAGELFF
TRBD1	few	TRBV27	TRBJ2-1	TGTGCCAGCTCCAAACGGGGACAGGGGTCCTACAATGAGCAGTTCTTC	CASSKRGQGSYNEQFF
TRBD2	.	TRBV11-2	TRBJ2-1	TGTGCCAGCAGCCCGGGCGGGAGGGTCCTCGATGAGCAGTTCTTC	CASSPGGRVLDEQFF
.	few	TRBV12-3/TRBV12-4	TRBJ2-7	TGTGCCAGCAGTTTCTGGCGTAGCTACGAGCAGTACTTC	CASSFWRSYEQYF
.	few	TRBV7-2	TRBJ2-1	TGTGCCAGCAGCTCTTCGACGGGGGGCGATGAGCAGTTCTTC	CASSSSTGGDEQFF
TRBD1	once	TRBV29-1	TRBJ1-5	TGCAGCGTTGCAGGGGGCAGTGATCAGCCCCAGCATTTT	CSVAGGSDQPQHF
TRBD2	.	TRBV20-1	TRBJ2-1	TGCAGTGCTAGCGCGGGAGTGGGCTACAATGAGCAGTTCTTC	CSASAGVGYNEQFF
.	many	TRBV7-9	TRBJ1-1	TGTGCCAGCAGCTTAGTCCGTGTAGGGGACACTGAAGCTTTCTTT	CASSLVRVGDTEAFF
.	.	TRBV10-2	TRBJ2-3	TGCGCCAGCAGTGAGGATCTAAATACGGATACGCAGTATTTT	CASSEDLNTDTQYF
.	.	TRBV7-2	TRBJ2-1	TGTGCCAGCAGCCCTATCTCATGGAATGAGCAGTTCTTC	CASSPISWNEQFF
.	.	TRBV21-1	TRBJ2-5	TGTGCCAGCAGAAGTCTCCGGGAGGCCCAGTACTTC	CASRSLREAQYF
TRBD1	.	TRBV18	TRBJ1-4	TGTGCCAGCTCACTGGGGACAGGGAATGAAAAACTGTTTTTT	CASSLGTGNEKLFF
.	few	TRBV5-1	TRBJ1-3	TGCGCCAGCAGCTTGTCGGAGGGCGCGACTGGAAACACCATATATTTT	CASSLSEGATGNTIYF
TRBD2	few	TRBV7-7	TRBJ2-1	TGTGCCAGCAGTTCCGGTGAGACTAGCGCTAATGAGCAGTTCTTC	CASSSGETSANEQFF
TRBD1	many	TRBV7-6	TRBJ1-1	TGTGCCAGCAGCCCCGGGACAGCGAACACTGAAGCTTTCTTT	CASSPGTANTEAFF
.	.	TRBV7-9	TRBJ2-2	TGTGCCAGCAGACCCACAGGGCTCGCGAACACCGGGGAGCTGTTTTTT	CASRPTGLANTGELFF
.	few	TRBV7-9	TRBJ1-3	TGTGCCAGCAGCTTACAAGGGAGGTTAGGAAACACCATATATTTT	CASSLQGRLGNTIYF
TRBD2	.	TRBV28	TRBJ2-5	TGTGCCAGCACCCCGGGACTAGCGTCAGAGACCCAGTACTTC	CASTPGLASETQYF
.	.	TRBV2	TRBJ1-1	TGTGCCAGCAGCCGGGACACGAGAGAAGCTTTCTTT	CASSRDTREAFF
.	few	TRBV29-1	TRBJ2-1	TGCAGCGTTGTTCCTGGGACTTACAATGAGCAGTTCTTC	CSVVPGTYNEQFF
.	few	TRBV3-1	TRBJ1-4	TGTGCCAGCAGCCAAGTCCCTCGGAAACTGTTTTTT	CASSQVPRKLFF
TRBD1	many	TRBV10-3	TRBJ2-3	TGTGCCATCAGTGTTGACAGGGCTAGCACAGATACGCAGTATTTT	CAISVDRASTDTQYF
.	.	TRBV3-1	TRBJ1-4	TGTGCCAGCAGCCAGGGTCCCCTTGCAACTAATGAAAAACTGTTTTTT	CASSQGPLATNEKLFF
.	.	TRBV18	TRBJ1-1	TGTGCCAGCTCACCATTAGAGAACACTGAAGCTTTCTTT	CASSPLENTEAFF
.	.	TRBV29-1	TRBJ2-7	TGCAGCGTCAAAGGGGCCGGTGGCTACGAGCAGTACTTC	CSVKGAGGYEQYF
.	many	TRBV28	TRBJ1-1	TGTGCCAGCAGTTTCCCCCCGGAAGCTTTCTTT	CASSFPPEAFF
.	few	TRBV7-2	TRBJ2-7	TGTGCCAGCAGCTTAGCCATTACAGGGATAACCTACGAGCAGTACTTC	CASSLAITGITYEQYF
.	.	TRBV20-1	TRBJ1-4	TGCAGTGCTTGGGGGAGCGCACTGTTTTTT	CSAWGSALFF
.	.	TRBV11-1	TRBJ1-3	TGTGCCAGCAGCCGACAGGGAAACACCATATATTTT	CASSRQGNTIYF